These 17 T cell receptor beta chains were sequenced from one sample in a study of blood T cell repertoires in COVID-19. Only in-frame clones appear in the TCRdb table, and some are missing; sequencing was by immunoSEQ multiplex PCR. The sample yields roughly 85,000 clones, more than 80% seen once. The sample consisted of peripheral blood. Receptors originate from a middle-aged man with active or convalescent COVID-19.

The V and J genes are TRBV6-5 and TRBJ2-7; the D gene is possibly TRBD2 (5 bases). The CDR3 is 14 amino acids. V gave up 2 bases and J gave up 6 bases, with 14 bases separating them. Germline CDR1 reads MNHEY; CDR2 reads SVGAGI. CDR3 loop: CASSYQTEASEQYF. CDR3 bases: TGTGCCAGCAGTTACCAGACGGAGGCCTCCGAGCAGTACTTC.

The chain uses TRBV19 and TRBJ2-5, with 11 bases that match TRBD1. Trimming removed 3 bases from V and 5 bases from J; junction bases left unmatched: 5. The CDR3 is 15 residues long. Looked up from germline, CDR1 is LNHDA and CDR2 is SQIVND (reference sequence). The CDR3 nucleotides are TGTGCCAGTAGTATGAGGACAGGGGGCTGGGAGACCCAGTACTTC. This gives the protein CASSMRTGGWETQYF.

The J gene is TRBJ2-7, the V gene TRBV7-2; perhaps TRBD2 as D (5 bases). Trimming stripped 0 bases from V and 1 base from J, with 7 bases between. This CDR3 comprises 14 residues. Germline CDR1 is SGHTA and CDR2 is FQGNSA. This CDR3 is CASSLAWTSYEQYF. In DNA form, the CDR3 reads TGTGCCAGCAGCTTAGCGTGGACTTCCTACGAGCAGTACTTC.

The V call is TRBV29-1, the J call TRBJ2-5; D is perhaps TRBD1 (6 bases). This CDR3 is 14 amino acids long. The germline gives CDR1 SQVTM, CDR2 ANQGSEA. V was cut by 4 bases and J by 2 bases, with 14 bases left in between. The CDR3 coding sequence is TGCAGCGTTGTCCTGGCAGGGGCACAAGAGACCCAGTACTTC. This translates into CSVVLAGAQETQYF.

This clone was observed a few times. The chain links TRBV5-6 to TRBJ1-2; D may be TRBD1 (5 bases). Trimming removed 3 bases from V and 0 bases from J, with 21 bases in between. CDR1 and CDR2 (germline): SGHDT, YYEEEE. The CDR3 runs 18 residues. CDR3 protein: CASSSRGRTLAANYGYTF. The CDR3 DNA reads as TGTGCCAGCAGCTCAAGGGGTAGGACGTTGGCCGCTAACTATGGCTACACCTTC.

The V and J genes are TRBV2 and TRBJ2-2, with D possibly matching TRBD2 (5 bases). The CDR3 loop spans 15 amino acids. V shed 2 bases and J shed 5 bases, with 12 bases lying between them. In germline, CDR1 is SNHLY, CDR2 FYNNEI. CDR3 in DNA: TGTGCCAGCAGTGAAATGAGGGTCGGAACCGGGGAGCTGTTTTTT. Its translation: CASSEMRVGTGELFF.

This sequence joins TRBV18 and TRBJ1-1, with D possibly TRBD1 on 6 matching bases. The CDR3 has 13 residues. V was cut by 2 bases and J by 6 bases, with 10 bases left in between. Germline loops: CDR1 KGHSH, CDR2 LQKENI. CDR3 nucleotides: TGTGCCAGCTCACCAGGGGCAGGGGCTGAAGCTTTCTTT. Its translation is CASSPGAGAEAFF.

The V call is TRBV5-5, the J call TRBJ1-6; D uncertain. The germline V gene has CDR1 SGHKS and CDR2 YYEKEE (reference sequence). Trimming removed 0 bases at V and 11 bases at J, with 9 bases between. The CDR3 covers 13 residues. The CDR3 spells CASSLGLGAPLHF. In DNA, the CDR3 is TGTGCCAGCAGCTTGGGGTTGGGAGCACCCCTCCACTTT.

The CDR3 DNA reads as TGTGCCAGCAGCAAAGACAGGGCTACAGATACGCAGTATTTT. This translates into CASSKDRATDTQYF. This chain links TRBV21-1 with TRBJ2-3; the D call in the table, TRBD1, was not verified against the DNA. TRBV21-1 constitutes a pseudogene. The CDR3 totals 14 residues.

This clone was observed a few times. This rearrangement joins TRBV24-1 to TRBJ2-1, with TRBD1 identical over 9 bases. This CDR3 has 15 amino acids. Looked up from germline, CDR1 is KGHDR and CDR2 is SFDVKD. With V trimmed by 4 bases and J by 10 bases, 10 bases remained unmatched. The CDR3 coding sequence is TGTGCCACCAGTGAAGGGGGGACAGGGTCCCGGGAGCAGTTCTTC. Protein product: CATSEGGTGSREQFF.

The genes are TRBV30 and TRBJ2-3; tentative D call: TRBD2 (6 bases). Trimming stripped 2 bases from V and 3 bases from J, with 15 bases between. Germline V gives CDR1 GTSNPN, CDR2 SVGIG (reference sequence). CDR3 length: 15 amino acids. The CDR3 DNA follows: TGTGCCTGGAGTACACCGGGACTCCGAACAGATACGCAGTATTTT. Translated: CAWSTPGLRTDTQYF.

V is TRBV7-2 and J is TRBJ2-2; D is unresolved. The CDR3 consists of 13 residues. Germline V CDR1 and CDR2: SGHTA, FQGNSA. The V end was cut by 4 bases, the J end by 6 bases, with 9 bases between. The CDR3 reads CASSSLSAGELFF. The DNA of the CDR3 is TGTGCCAGCAGCTCCCTGAGTGCCGGGGAGCTGTTTTTT.

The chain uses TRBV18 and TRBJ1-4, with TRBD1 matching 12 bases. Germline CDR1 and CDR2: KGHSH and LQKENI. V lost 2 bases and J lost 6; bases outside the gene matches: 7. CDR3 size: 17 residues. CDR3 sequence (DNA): TGTGCCAGCTCACCAGGGACAGGGGGCATGAGTTATGAAAAACTGTTTTTT. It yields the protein CASSPGTGGMSYEKLFF.

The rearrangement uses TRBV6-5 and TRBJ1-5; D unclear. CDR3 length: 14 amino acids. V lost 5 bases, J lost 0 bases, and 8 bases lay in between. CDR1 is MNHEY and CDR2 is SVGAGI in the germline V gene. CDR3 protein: CASSITFSNQPQHF. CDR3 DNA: TGTGCCAGCAGTATTACATTTAGCAATCAGCCCCAGCATTTT.

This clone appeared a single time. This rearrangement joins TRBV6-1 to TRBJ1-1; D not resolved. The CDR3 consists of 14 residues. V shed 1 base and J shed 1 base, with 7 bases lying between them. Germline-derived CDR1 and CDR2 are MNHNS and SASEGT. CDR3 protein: CASSEVRQNTEAFF. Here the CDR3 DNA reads TGTGCCAGCAGTGAAGTTAGACAGAACACTGAAGCTTTCTTT.

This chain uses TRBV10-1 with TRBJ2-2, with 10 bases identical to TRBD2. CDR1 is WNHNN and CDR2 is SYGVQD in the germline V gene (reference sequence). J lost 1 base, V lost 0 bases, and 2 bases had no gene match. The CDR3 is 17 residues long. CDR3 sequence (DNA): TGCGCCAGCAGTGAGTCAGGACTAGCGGTGAACACCGGGGAGCTGTTTTTT. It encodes CASSESGLAVNTGELFF.

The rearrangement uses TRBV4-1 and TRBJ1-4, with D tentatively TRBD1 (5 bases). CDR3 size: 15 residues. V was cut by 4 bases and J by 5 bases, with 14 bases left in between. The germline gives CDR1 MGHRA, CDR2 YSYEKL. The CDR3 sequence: CASSRSGTENEKLFF. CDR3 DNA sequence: TGCGCCAGCAGCCGATCCGGGACTGAAAATGAAAAACTGTTTTTT.